Listed below are T cell receptor beta chains from one sample, sequenced in a study of T-cell reconstitution after alpha-beta-depleted transplantation in children. TCRdb passed the PCR reads through MiXCR, listing each CDR3 protein once. The table has under 750,000 distinct CDR3 sequences, under 25% seen once. The sequencing here drew on PBMCs, mostly from graft donor cells, taken 360 days after TCRalphabeta/CD19-depleted stem cell transplant. Every receptor here comes from a boy less than two years old who had a stem cell transplant for acute myeloid leukemia, so the T cells may come from the graft donor. Both conserved end residues are part of each CDR3. D genes are given only for firm matches. Expanded clones are given a class, and other clones once, few, many or no size at all.

v_gene	d_gene	j_gene	abundance	CDR3aa	CDR3nt
TRBV20-1	-	TRBJ2-7	-	CSARGVGVYEQYF	TGCAGTGCTAGAGGAGTGGGGGTCTACGAGCAGTACTTC
TRBV20-1	-	TRBJ2-5	many	CSAWGQGTQYF	TGCAGTGCGTGGGGCCAGGGGACCCAGTACTTC
TRBV2	-	TRBJ2-1	many	CASSEHRVEQFF	TGTGCCAGCAGTGAGCACAGAGTTGAGCAGTTCTTC
TRBV20-1	-	TRBJ1-3	many	CSAGRGGNTIYF	TGCAGTGCCGGGAGGGGAGGAAACACCATATATTTT
TRBV9	-	TRBJ2-7	many	CASSVGGLSYEQYF	TGTGCCAGCAGCGTGGGAGGCCTTTCCTACGAGCAGTACTTC
TRBV4-3	-	TRBJ1-5	few	CASSQGWAGTYSNQPQHF	TGCGCCAGCAGCCAAGGGTGGGCAGGGACGTATAGCAATCAGCCCCAGCATTTT
TRBV11-2	TRBD1	TRBJ1-5	once	CASSRPGQGGRFLGQPQHF	TGTGCCAGCAGCCGCCCGGGACAGGGCGGAAGATTCCTCGGGCAGCCCCAGCATTTT
TRBV5-6	-	TRBJ2-7	-	CASSSVDRRNVYEQYF	TGTGCCAGCAGCTCCGTCGACAGGAGGAATGTTTACGAGCAGTACTTC
TRBV12-3/TRBV12-4	-	TRBJ1-4	-	CASSLSRHRDEKLFF	TGTGCCAGCAGTTTATCCCGGCACCGTGATGAAAAACTGTTTTTT
TRBV27	-	TRBJ1-1	many	CASSTSGGALNTEAFF	TGTGCCAGCAGTACCTCGGGGGGGGCCTTGAACACTGAAGCTTTCTTT
TRBV14	TRBD1	TRBJ2-3	many	CASSQTGTGGTDTQYF	TGTGCCAGCAGCCAAACCGGGACAGGGGGCACAGATACGCAGTATTTT
TRBV29-1	TRBD1	TRBJ2-5	many	CSVGGQFQETQYF	TGCAGCGTTGGGGGACAGTTCCAAGAGACCCAGTACTTC
TRBV20-1	-	TRBJ1-1	-	CSGGRLDYSNTEAFF	TGCAGTGGAGGTAGACTGGACTACTCGAACACTGAAGCTTTCTTT
TRBV30	TRBD2	TRBJ2-3	-	CAWEVAVAGVIGTQYF	TGTGCCTGGGAGGTTGCGGTAGCGGGGGTAATTGGTACGCAGTATTTT
TRBV12-3/TRBV12-4	-	TRBJ1-4	-	CASSSRDTNEKLFF	TGTGCCAGCAGTTCTAGAGATACTAATGAAAAACTGTTTTTT
TRBV20-1	-	TRBJ2-6	few	CSARGALGEAGANVLTF	TGCAGTGCTAGGGGGGCTCTCGGGGAAGCTGGGGCCAACGTCCTGACTTTC
TRBV6-2/TRBV6-3	-	TRBJ2-2	many	CASSYKRSEGLFF	TGTGCCAGCAGTTATAAGAGGTCCGAAGGTCTGTTTTTT
TRBV7-2	-	TRBJ1-5	few	CASSLEGLRNQPQHF	TGTGCCAGCAGCTTAGAAGGTCTACGCAATCAGCCCCAGCATTTT
TRBV4-3	-	TRBJ2-5	few	CASSHVRGTAETQYF	TGCGCCAGCAGCCATGTCCGGGGGACGGCGGAGACCCAGTACTTC
TRBV28	TRBD2	TRBJ2-5	few	CASSSRLAGGRIQETQYF	TGTGCCAGCAGTTCCAGGCTAGCGGGGGGAAGAATCCAAGAGACCCAGTACTTC
TRBV28	TRBD1	TRBJ2-3	-	CATDREGSDTQYF	TGTGCCACCGACAGGGAAGGCTCAGATACGCAGTATTTT
TRBV29-1	-	TRBJ2-4	many	CGTRTREAKNIQYF	TGCGGGACGAGGACACGCGAAGCCAAAAACATTCAGTACTTC
TRBV15	TRBD2	TRBJ2-5	-	CATRASGEETQYF	TGTGCCACCAGGGCCAGCGGGGAAGAGACCCAGTACTTC
TRBV28	-	TRBJ1-2	-	CASTSSATAGYTF	TGTGCCAGCACCTCCTCAGCGACGGCTGGCTACACCTTC
TRBV13	-	TRBJ2-7	few	CASSPQAGTEQYF	TGTGCCAGCAGCCCCCAGGCAGGGACCGAGCAGTACTTC
TRBV18	TRBD1	TRBJ2-3	few	CASSPVNRGTDTQYF	TGTGCCAGCTCACCAGTGAACAGGGGTACAGATACGCAGTATTTT
TRBV10-3	-	TRBJ2-5	few	CAISESVGGPQETQYF	TGTGCCATCAGTGAGTCGGTTGGAGGCCCTCAAGAGACCCAGTACTTC
TRBV18	-	TRBJ2-1	-	CASSPVAGEQFF	TGTGCCAGCTCACCAGTGGCTGGGGAGCAGTTCTTC
TRBV20-1	TRBD1	TRBJ1-2	few	CSAGGRRDRENNYGYTF	TGCAGTGCTGGGGGCCGGAGGGACAGGGAGAACAACTATGGCTACACCTTC
TRBV30	-	TRBJ1-2	few	CAWSVALRRYGYTF	TGTGCCTGGAGTGTAGCCCTCCGGCGCTATGGCTACACCTTC
TRBV20-1	-	TRBJ1-2	few	CSARTDSLNYGYTF	TGCAGTGCTCGGACGGACAGTCTTAACTATGGCTACACCTTC
TRBV19	-	TRBJ2-5	many	CASSMVYQETQYF	TGTGCCAGTAGTATGGTGTACCAAGAGACCCAGTACTTC
TRBV2	-	TRBJ2-5	-	CASSEAGPGAQETQYF	TGTGCCAGCAGTGAAGCGGGTCCCGGGGCCCAAGAGACCCAGTACTTC
TRBV3-1	-	TRBJ1-1	-	CASSQEGVAAMNTEAFF	TGTGCCAGCAGCCAAGAGGGGGTTGCAGCCATGAACACTGAAGCTTTCTTT
TRBV7-2	TRBD2	TRBJ2-3	few	CASSSLAGATDTQYF	TGTGCCAGCAGCTCACTAGCGGGGGCCACAGATACGCAGTATTTT
TRBV6-5	-	TRBJ2-5	few	CASSSQPVQETQYF	TGTGCCAGCAGTTCACAACCAGTACAAGAGACCCAGTACTTC
TRBV20-1	-	TRBJ2-5	few	CSARDALRETQYF	TGCAGTGCTAGAGATGCCTTAAGGGAGACCCAGTACTTC
TRBV27	-	TRBJ2-7	few	CASKGTSEYEQYF	TGTGCCAGCAAAGGGACGTCTGAATACGAGCAGTACTTC
TRBV28	-	TRBJ2-5	-	CASRARGGKETQYF	TGTGCCAGCCGGGCCAGGGGGGGCAAAGAGACCCAGTACTTC
TRBV3-1	TRBD2	TRBJ2-4	-	CASSQVPSGGANIQYF	TGTGCCAGCAGCCAAGTCCCTAGCGGGGGGGCTAACATTCAGTACTTC
TRBV20-1	-	TRBJ2-3	many	CSAATPVTQYF	TGCAGTGCGGCGACCCCCGTTACGCAGTATTTT
TRBV9	-	TRBJ2-6	few	CASSVAVAGANVLTF	TGTGCCAGCAGCGTAGCTGTGGCCGGGGCCAACGTCCTGACTTTC
TRBV7-9	-	TRBJ1-6	-	CASSRFLDPYNSPLHF	TGTGCCAGCAGCAGGTTCCTGGACCCCTATAATTCACCCCTCCACTTT
TRBV19	-	TRBJ1-5	-	CASSIVPGNQPQHF	TGTGCCAGTAGTATAGTCCCCGGGAATCAGCCCCAGCATTTT
TRBV12-3/TRBV12-4	TRBD2	TRBJ2-4	-	CASSYSGVPGNIQYF	TGTGCCAGCAGTTATAGCGGGGTACCGGGAAACATTCAGTACTTC
TRBV20-1	TRBD2	TRBJ2-7	-	CSARDSGGSYEQYF	TGCAGTGCTAGAGACTCGGGGGGATCCTACGAGCAGTACTTC
TRBV30	-	TRBJ2-2	many	CAWRQIAAGELFF	TGTGCCTGGAGACAGATTGCCGCCGGGGAGCTGTTTTTT
TRBV20-1	-	TRBJ2-5	-	CSAAPGFQETQYF	TGCAGTGCCGCACCGGGTTTCCAAGAGACCCAGTACTTC
TRBV12-3/TRBV12-4	-	TRBJ1-1	many	CASSFGDMNTEAFF	TGTGCCAGCAGTTTTGGGGATATGAACACTGAAGCTTTCTTT
TRBV24-1	-	TRBJ2-2	few	CATSDPGQLTGELFF	TGTGCCACCAGTGATCCGGGACAACTCACCGGGGAGCTGTTTTTT
TRBV12-3/TRBV12-4	-	TRBJ2-7	-	CASSLVINEQYF	TGTGCCAGCAGTTTAGTCATCAACGAGCAGTACTTC
TRBV24-1	-	TRBJ2-6	once	CATSDPRGAGANVLTF	TGTGCCACCAGTGATCCTAGGGGGGCTGGGGCCAACGTCCTGACTTTC
TRBV20-1	TRBD2	TRBJ2-7	-	CSVAGSYEQYF	TGCAGTGTAGCGGGATCCTACGAGCAGTACTTC
TRBV7-8	-	TRBJ1-2	many	CASSSDSGYTF	TGTGCCAGCAGCTCAGACAGCGGCTACACCTTC
TRBV20-1	-	TRBJ1-1	many	CSARIRNTEAFF	TGCAGTGCTAGAATTCGGAACACTGAAGCTTTCTTT
TRBV20-1	TRBD2	TRBJ2-3	-	CSAREGSGGGEDTQYF	TGCAGTGCTAGAGAAGGTAGCGGGGGGGGAGAAGATACGCAGTATTTT
TRBV29-1	TRBD1	TRBJ2-5	-	CSVVGQKAWETQYF	TGCAGCGTTGTGGGACAGAAAGCTTGGGAGACCCAGTACTTC
TRBV2	-	TRBJ2-2	many	CASSGHSTRTGELFF	TGTGCCAGCAGTGGGCACAGTACCAGGACCGGGGAGCTGTTTTTT
TRBV5-5	TRBD1	TRBJ1-1	-	CASSLVTGGAGAFF	TGTGCCAGCAGCTTGGTGACAGGGGGCGCGGGGGCTTTCTTT